The sequence of this T cell receptor (beta chain) was determined in a study of cytomegalovirus exposure and HLA in healthy donors. Across the whole study: For the roughly 400 genotyped donors, roughly 81% fell within the Caucasian-associated ancestry cluster.

General study findings and limits: Owing to their indistinguishability, certain V segments, notably TRBV6-2 and TRBV6-3, were excluded. Some TCR beta chains (about 170 of them) were listed as cytomegalovirus-associated.

The CDR3 has 15 amino acids. Losses at the gene ends were 4 bases for V and 1 base for J; bases not matched to a gene: 4. CDR1 and CDR2 from the germline V gene are SGHNT and YYREEE (reference sequence). Note on this clone: As yet, its antigen is unknown.

The PCR had 60 Vbeta and 13 Jbeta primers. Produced via immunoSEQ multiplex PCR; TCRdb's table is partial and in-frame only. The sample records over 150,000 clones, 70% to 75% being singletons. The sample was PBMCs. The origin of this receptor is a young woman in good health and CMV-seropositive. J is TRBJ1-2 and V is TRBV5-4; 10 bases align to TRBD1. The CDR3 coding sequence is TGTGCCAGCAGCCCGGGACAGGGGATTAACTATGGCTACACCTTC. Translated: CASSPGQGINYGYTF.